Below, 15 T cell receptor beta chains from the same sample are listed, as sequenced in a study of radiation and T cells in renal cell carcinoma. The data were produced by immunoSEQ multiplex PCR, yet TCRdb's version contains in-frame clones alone and is incomplete. The table shows about 120,000 clones, with around four fifths occurring only once. Time point denoted: blood 2 weeks post-SBRT. Treatment: 15 Gy SBRT to primary tumor, nephrectomy 4 weeks later. The sample was blood, taken from a patient whose treatment included radiotherapy and nephrectomy. The receptors were sampled from a woman aged 55-70 years with renal cell carcinoma.

This clone appeared once. V usage is TRBV5-6 and J usage is TRBJ2-2; 8 bases fit TRBD2. The CDR3 is made up of 16 amino acids. In germline, CDR1 is SGHDT, CDR2 YYEEEE. The ends lost 3 bases at V and 4 bases at J; junction bases unmatched: 8. CDR3 amino acids: CASSSFGGGRTGELFF. The CDR3 bases are TGTGCCAGCAGCTCCTTCGGCGGGGGGCGCACCGGGGAGCTGTTTTTT.

This chain links TRBV6-1 with TRBJ1-3; D may be TRBD1 (6 bases). The V gene's germline CDR1 is MNHNS and CDR2 SASEGT. Deletions cut 4 bases from V and 4 bases from J, with 14 bases between. This CDR3 contains 15 residues. The CDR3 coding sequence is TGTGCCAGCAGTGCTAACAGGGTGGGCGGAAACACCATATATTTT. Its protein product is CASSANRVGGNTIYF.

This clone came up once. The CDR3 loop is CASSYSWGQGGEKLFF. CDR3 DNA: TGTGCCAGCAGTTACTCCTGGGGACAGGGTGGCGAAAAACTGTTTTTT. V is TRBV6-5 and J is TRBJ1-4, with TRBD1 matching 9 bases. The CDR3 spans 16 residues. V dropped 0 bases and J dropped 8; count of bases not matched to a gene: 7. Germline values: CDR1 MNHEY, CDR2 SVGAGI.

The gene calls are TRBV4-1 and TRBJ2-7; D gene uncertain. V was pared by 1 base and J by 5 bases, with 12 bases between. CDR3 size: 14 residues. Per the germline V gene, CDR1 is MGHRA and CDR2 is YSYEKL. CDR3 amino acids: CASSQVEGKDEQYF. The DNA for the CDR3 is TGCGCCAGCAGCCAAGTGGAAGGGAAGGACGAGCAGTACTTC.

The rearrangement joins TRBV9 to TRBJ1-1, with no clear D. The V gene's germline CDR1 is SGDLS and CDR2 YYNGEE. V shed 4 bases and J shed 4 bases, with 14 bases lying between them. CDR3 length: 14 residues. The CDR3 loop is CASSFSTIGTEAFF. CDR3 DNA: TGTGCCAGCAGCTTCTCTACAATTGGCACTGAAGCTTTCTTT.

This chain connects TRBV6-1 to TRBJ1-5; possibly TRBD1 for D (5 bases). Germline lookup yields CDR1 MNHNS and CDR2 SASEGT. V was cut by 6 bases and J by 7 bases, with 13 bases left in between. This CDR3 has 13 amino acids. The CDR3 sequence is CASRWQGDQPQHF. In DNA, the CDR3 is TGTGCCAGCAGGTGGCAGGGCGACCAGCCCCAGCATTTT.

With regard to this clone: Other DNA sequences in this sample translate to the same CDR3. The rearrangement uses TRBV7-2 and TRBJ2-7; no clear D. The germline CDR1 and CDR2 sequences are SGHTA and FQGNSA. The CDR3 extends over 13 amino acids. Trimming took 2 bases from V and 4 from J, leaving 9 bases between them. The CDR3 loop reads CASSLNSGYEQYF. DNA for the CDR3: TGTGCCAGCAGCTTAAACAGTGGGTACGAGCAGTACTTC.

The V gene is TRBV5-1, the J gene TRBJ1-5; the match to TRBD1 covers 7 bases. The ends lost 4 bases at V and 2 bases at J; junction bases unmatched: 6. The CDR3 loop spans 15 amino acids. CDR1 and CDR2 (germline): SGHRS, YFSETQ. The CDR3 DNA reads as TGCGCCAGCAGCCCTGGTCAGGGGGGCAATCAGCCCCAGCATTTT. Protein: CASSPGQGGNQPQHF.

This chain links TRBV5-6 with TRBJ2-5; possible D gene TRBD2, 7 bases. The CDR3 consists of 15 residues. In germline, CDR1 is SGHDT, CDR2 YYEEEE. With 0 bases removed from V and 2 bases from J, the gap between germline ends came to 11 bases. CDR3 loop: CASSLAGGPQETQYF. In DNA form, the CDR3 reads TGTGCCAGCAGCTTGGCCGGGGGGCCGCAAGAGACCCAGTACTTC.

V and J are TRBV4-1 and TRBJ2-3; 9 bases align to TRBD2. This CDR3 contains 16 residues. The germline CDR1 and CDR2 sequences are MGHRA and YSYEKL. Germline trimming cut 0 bases from V and 3 bases from J; bases unmatched to any gene: 4. CDR3 residues: CASSQDSAGGTDTQYF. The CDR3 nucleotides are TGCGCCAGCAGCCAAGATTCAGCGGGGGGTACAGATACGCAGTATTTT.

This chain links TRBV6-1 with TRBJ1-5; D is unresolved. V was clipped by 3 bases and J by 5 bases, with 8 bases between them. The germline V gene has CDR1 MNHNS and CDR2 SASEGT. This CDR3 spans 13 amino acids. CDR3 sequence reads: CASSEVGDQPQHF. The CDR3 bases are TGTGCCAGCAGTGAGGTGGGAGATCAGCCCCAGCATTTT.

This sequence joins TRBV5-1 and TRBJ2-5; D not resolved. Between the trimmed V and J ends, which lost 0 bases and 5 bases, there was a span of 11 bases. Germline CDR1 is SGHRS and CDR2 is YFSETQ. The CDR3 runs 14 residues. DNA for the CDR3: TGCGCCAGCAGCTTGGTGGTCATCCGGGAGACCCAGTACTTC. This translates into CASSLVVIRETQYF.

This clone was picked up many times. Other DNA sequences in this sample translate to the same CDR3. V is TRBV9 and J is TRBJ1-1; no reliable D call. CDR3 length: 13 amino acids. CDR1 and CDR2 (germline): SGDLS, YYNGEE. The ends were cut back, 3 bases at V and 0 bases at J, with 6 bases in the middle. The CDR3 coding sequence is TGTGCCAGCAGCGAGGGCATGAACACTGAAGCTTTCTTT. This translates into CASSEGMNTEAFF.

The chain links TRBV6-1 to TRBJ2-4; tentative D call: TRBD2 (6 bases). Germline CDR1 and CDR2: MNHNS and SASEGT. Trimming removed 7 bases from V and 4 bases from J, with 11 bases in between. This CDR3 comprises 13 residues. CDR3: CASNQGRKNIQYF. The CDR3 DNA follows: TGTGCCAGCAATCAAGGGAGGAAAAACATTCAGTACTTC.

The genes are TRBV5-1 and TRBJ2-6; D is ambiguous. V was trimmed by 4 bases and J by 2 bases, leaving 10 bases between them. CDR1 and CDR2 (germline): SGHRS, YFSETQ. The CDR3 contains 15 residues. CDR3 nucleotides: TGCGCCAGCAGCCCGGCTGGACCTGGGGCCAACGTCCTGACTTTC. Translation: CASSPAGPGANVLTF.